A single sample gave rise to the 9 T cell receptor beta chains below, sequenced in a study of blood T cell repertoires in COVID-19. TCRdb's copy holds only in-frame clones and misses some; the assay was immunoSEQ multiplex PCR. The sample consists of some 320,000 clones, about 90% of them appearing once. The sequenced sample consisted of peripheral blood. Source of these receptors: a woman aged 45-65 years who had recovered from COVID-19.

The V and J genes are TRBV3-1 (or the pseudogene TRBV3-2) and TRBJ2-7, with D tentatively TRBD1 (6 bases). Trimming removed 4 bases at V and 9 bases at J, with 19 bases between. The CDR3 contains 14 residues. Per the germline V gene, CDR1 is LGHDT and CDR2 is YNNKEL (reference sequence). The CDR3 region is CASSPSRLGAGQYF. The CDR3, as DNA: TGTGCCAGCAGCCCCTCACGCCTGGGGGCAGGGCAGTACTTC.

A few counts support this clone. The chain uses TRBV6-1 and TRBJ2-1; possible D gene TRBD2, 6 bases. The CDR3 contains 17 residues. CDR1 MNHNS and CDR2 SASEGT come from the germline V gene. V gave up 0 bases and J gave up 3 bases, with 15 bases separating them. CDR3 sequence (DNA): TGTGCCAGCAGTGAAGCGCGAGTGGGAGGATACTACAATGAGCAGTTCTTC. Protein sequence: CASSEARVGGYYNEQFF.

This chain uses TRBV6-5 with TRBJ2-1, with TRBD2 matching over 8 bases. The CDR3 runs 15 residues. Germline-derived CDR1 and CDR2 are MNHEY and SVGAGI. Trimming at V came to 4 bases and at J to 7 bases, leaving 9 bases not matched to a gene. The CDR3 sequence: CASSLRGGRTNEQFF. CDR3 DNA sequence: TGTGCCAGCAGTTTACGGGGGGGCCGGACAAATGAGCAGTTCTTC.

The chain recombines TRBV15 with TRBJ1-1; 8 positions agree with TRBD1. The ends lost 8 bases at V and 4 bases at J; junction bases unmatched: 6. The CDR3 runs 13 residues. The germline CDR1 and CDR2 sequences are LNHNV and YYDKDF (reference sequence). CDR3 amino acids: CATSQGETTEAFF. The DNA for the CDR3 is TGTGCCACCTCACAGGGGGAGACCACTGAAGCTTTCTTT.

This clone occurred once. The chain has TRBV3-1 (or the pseudogene TRBV3-2) and TRBJ2-7; D not resolved. This CDR3 has 12 residues. The germline V and J ends were trimmed by 0 bases and 9 bases, with 9 bases remaining between them. CDR1 is LGHDT, CDR2 YNNKEL, per germline (reference sequence). The CDR3 here is CASSQDVTGQYF. The CDR3 bases are TGTGCCAGCAGCCAAGATGTAACCGGGCAGTACTTC.

This chain connects TRBV7-2 to TRBJ2-3; TRBD2 might be the D (6 bases). The CDR3 runs to 16 residues. Germline CDR1 is SGHTA and CDR2 is FQGNSA. V lost 1 base, J lost 2 bases, and 13 bases lay in between. CDR3: CASSLDPSVYTDTQYF. The CDR3, as DNA: TGTGCCAGCAGCTTAGACCCTAGCGTCTACACAGATACGCAGTATTTT.

The V gene is TRBV11-2, the J gene TRBJ2-7; a weak D match, TRBD2 (7 bases). Germline V gives CDR1 SGHAT, CDR2 FQNNGV. The V end was cut by 4 bases, the J end by 6 bases, with 22 bases between. This CDR3 is 16 amino acids long. CDR3 protein: CASSSFRGAGIFEQYF. The DNA for the CDR3 is TGTGCCAGCAGCTCCTTTCGGGGGGCTGGTATCTTCGAGCAGTACTTC.

This chain connects TRBV28 to TRBJ1-2; 7 nucleotides match TRBD1. With 5 bases clipped from V and 2 bases from J, the junction kept 8 bases outside the gene matches. The CDR3 is 15 amino acids. Per the germline V gene, CDR1 is MDHEN and CDR2 is SYDVKM. CDR3 sequence: CASSMTGKPNYGYTF. The CDR3 DNA reads as TGTGCCAGCAGTATGACAGGGAAGCCCAACTATGGCTACACCTTC.

The sample holds one count of this clone. The chain couples TRBV6-5 to TRBJ2-7, with 7 positions matching TRBD2. The germline V gene has CDR1 MNHEY and CDR2 SVGAGI. V shed 0 bases, J shed 3 bases, and the junction held 5 bases outside the gene matches. The CDR3 has 15 amino acids. CDR3 amino acids: CASSYSGGGSYEQYF. The CDR3 nucleotides read TGTGCCAGCAGTTACTCGGGCGGGGGAAGCTACGAGCAGTACTTC.